A selection of T cell receptor beta chains follows, all from one sample in a study of patients and donors after allogeneic stem cell transplantation. TCRdb reanalysed the RT-PCR reads using MiXCR and keeps one entry per CDR3 protein. This repertoire shows about 960,000 distinct CDR3 sequences, roughly 17% found once; its top ten account for 6%. Material for sequencing was blood, either unsorted or a sorted T cell fraction (not recorded which). All receptors derive from a human donor who was either an allogeneic HSCT recipient or a stem cell or donor lymphocyte infusion donor (not recorded which). It is not recorded whose cells these are; they may come from a transplant donor. CDR3s include the opening cysteine and the closing phenylalanine or tryptophan. Fields, in order: clone size, V gene, D gene, J gene, CDR3 DNA, CDR3 protein. The D gene is left open where the match is weak. Size is stated for part of the rows, as once, few or many counts, or as a class when the clone is expanded.

clone size: NA; V gene: TRBV20-1; D gene: TRBD2; J gene: TRBJ2-3; CDR3 DNA: TGCAGTGCTAGCTCTAGCGGGGCCCTCGATACGCAGTATTTT; CDR3 protein: CSASSSGALDTQYF
clone size: NA; V gene: TRBV20-1; D gene: NA; J gene: TRBJ1-5; CDR3 DNA: TGCAGTGCTAGAGATAGTAGGGAGGGGAATCAGCCCCAGCATTTT; CDR3 protein: CSARDSREGNQPQHF
clone size: NA; V gene: TRBV9; D gene: TRBD1; J gene: TRBJ2-1; CDR3 DNA: TGTGCCAGCAGCCAAACAGGGGGTAATGAGCAGTTCTTC; CDR3 protein: CASSQTGGNEQFF
clone size: NA; V gene: TRBV20-1; D gene: TRBD1; J gene: TRBJ1-2; CDR3 DNA: TGCAGTGCTAGAGATTCGGGACAGGGTTATGGCTACACCTTC; CDR3 protein: CSARDSGQGYGYTF
clone size: NA; V gene: TRBV12-3/TRBV12-4; D gene: NA; J gene: TRBJ1-5; CDR3 DNA: TGTGCCAGCAGTTTAGGTGTCGTCAAGGTCAATCAGCCCCAGCATTTT; CDR3 protein: CASSLGVVKVNQPQHF
clone size: few; V gene: TRBV14; D gene: NA; J gene: TRBJ1-4; CDR3 DNA: TGTGCCAGCAGCCAAGCCCGGGACGGCCCTACGAAACTGTTTTTT; CDR3 protein: CASSQARDGPTKLFF
clone size: NA; V gene: TRBV6-2/TRBV6-3; D gene: NA; J gene: TRBJ2-1; CDR3 DNA: TGTGCCAGCAGTCTGGATGGGGGGAGTTGGCGTGAGCAGTTCTTC; CDR3 protein: CASSLDGGSWREQFF
clone size: few; V gene: TRBV5-1; D gene: TRBD2; J gene: TRBJ2-5; CDR3 DNA: TGCGCCAGCAGCTGGCGGGAGGGCCTAGAGACCCAGTACTTC; CDR3 protein: CASSWREGLETQYF
clone size: few; V gene: TRBV12-3/TRBV12-4; D gene: NA; J gene: TRBJ2-1; CDR3 DNA: TGTGCCAGCAGTCCGGCGGGGCCTAACTACAATGAGCAGTTCTTC; CDR3 protein: CASSPAGPNYNEQFF
clone size: few; V gene: TRBV7-9; D gene: NA; J gene: TRBJ2-5; CDR3 DNA: TGTGCCAGCAGCTTAGGCGGGGCTGCCGAGACCCAGTACTTC; CDR3 protein: CASSLGGAAETQYF
clone size: few; V gene: TRBV6-5; D gene: NA; J gene: TRBJ1-6; CDR3 DNA: TGTGCCAGCAGTTACGAGGGGCGAAATTCACCCCTCCACTTT; CDR3 protein: CASSYEGRNSPLHF
clone size: NA; V gene: TRBV2; D gene: NA; J gene: TRBJ1-4; CDR3 DNA: TGTGCCACGAGGACAGAGTCAACTAATGAAAAACTGTTTTTT; CDR3 protein: CATRTESTNEKLFF
clone size: NA; V gene: TRBV27; D gene: NA; J gene: TRBJ2-5; CDR3 DNA: TGTGCCAGCAGTTTCGTCCTAGGGGGCCAAGAGACCCAGTACTTC; CDR3 protein: CASSFVLGGQETQYF
clone size: NA; V gene: TRBV12-3/TRBV12-4; D gene: TRBD2; J gene: TRBJ2-3; CDR3 DNA: TGTGCCAGCAGTCTTCTAGCGGGGAGGGATGCAGATACGCAGTATTTT; CDR3 protein: CASSLLAGRDADTQYF
clone size: NA; V gene: TRBV20-1; D gene: TRBD1; J gene: TRBJ1-4; CDR3 DNA: TGCAGTGCTAGAGGGGCAGGGGGAAAACTGTTTTTT; CDR3 protein: CSARGAGGKLFF
clone size: few; V gene: TRBV2; D gene: NA; J gene: TRBJ1-2; CDR3 DNA: TGTGCCAGCAGTGAACAGGGAGGTCGCTATGGCTACACCTTC; CDR3 protein: CASSEQGGRYGYTF